The source of this T cell receptor beta chain is a study of technical replicates of blood from a few donors. TCRdb keeps only in-frame clones here, not all; method: immunoSEQ multiplex PCR. This table holds tens of thousands of clones, approximately 91% found once. The junction had 8 bases not matched to a gene; V was cut back by 0 bases and J by 5 bases. Germline values: CDR1 SGHRS, CDR2 YFSETQ. CDR3 size: 16 residues. This sequence joins TRBV5-1 and TRBJ2-5, with 9 bases aligning to TRBD2. This receptor was identified in a human donor in good health. Some clones in this sample may be carry-over from other donors' samples. Sequenced sample: PBMCs. CDR3 nucleotides: TGCGCCAGCAGCTTGGTCCCTAGCGGGACTCGGGAGACCCAGTACTTC. This sequence encodes CASSLVPSGTRETQYF.